This paragraph reports one TCR beta chain. The antigen this receptor binds is unknown. Base-call qualities are not available, and no considerably larger clone is one nucleotide away. These data come from a study of T cell repertoires in cytomegalovirus infection (dated by TCRdb to between 2018 and 2021). For the wider study: Because public TCR beta signatures pointed to carriage of CMV infection together with the matching HLA type, the HLA type of each donor mattered for the analysis.

What the work shows at the level of the full study, not this receptor alone: In both this cohort and an independent cohort of some 380 donors, the cumulative frequency of public TCR beta family members distinguished carriers of CMV infection plus the relevant HLA type. The ex vivo response was dominated by HLA-C-restricted CMV-specific TCR beta clonotypes, which also provided the single most frequent clonotype in two of eight donors.

Data came from an Illumina HiSeq 1500. Through fastp at Q25 and MiXCR, TCRdb rebuilt clones from the public reads, retaining in-frame beta chains. Here each entry gathers all rows of one CDR3 protein and keeps the most common genes and DNA. In this sample the table shows some 280,000 distinct CDR3 sequences, around 13% of which occur a single time. The ten largest clonotypes hold roughly 8.9% of the sample. CDR3 length: 15 amino acids, cysteine to phenylalanine. Just CDR3 DNA is preserved here, 45 bases in frame from base 1. The V end loses 3 bases and the J end loses 7 bases, and a stretch of 16 bases separates them. The germline V gene provides CDR1 MRHNA and CDR2 SNTAGT.

The clonotype was recovered from a human donor in good health (CMV status not recorded). Some clones in this sample may be carry-over from other donors' samples. The V and J genes are TRBV6-4 and TRBJ2-1, with the D gene too uncertain to name. The sequenced material came from PBMCs. In nucleotide form, the sequence is TGTGCCAGCAGTGAAGGATATGAAGCTTTTAATGAGCAGTTCTTC. Its coded protein is CASSEGYEAFNEQFF.